Presented here are 2 T cell receptor beta chains from one specimen sequenced in a study of blood T cell repertoires in COVID-19. TCRdb's copy holds only in-frame clones and misses some; the assay was immunoSEQ multiplex PCR. The profile covers 150,000 to 200,000 clones, with approximately 90% appearing a single time and about 2% taken by the ten largest. The source material was peripheral blood. Receptor source: a man aged 18 to 29 with acute or convalescent COVID-19.

V is TRBV30 and J is TRBJ1-1; possible D gene TRBD1, 6 bases. The CDR3 is 16 residues long. V was shortened by 1 base and J by 4 bases, with 19 bases between the two germline ends. Germline CDR1 is GTSNPN and CDR2 is SVGIG (reference sequence). CDR3 loop: CAWSAGATVRVTEAFF. In nucleotides, the CDR3 is TGTGCCTGGAGTGCAGGGGCGACAGTGCGTGTCACTGAAGCTTTCTTT.

The rearrangement uses TRBV5-1 and TRBJ2-3, with 13 bases aligning to TRBD2. J was trimmed by 4 bases and V by 2 bases; bases with no gene match: 1. CDR3 length: 15 residues. Germline V CDR1 and CDR2: SGHRS, YFSETQ. CDR3 sequence: CASSLLAGGPDTQYF. DNA of the CDR3: TGCGCCAGCAGCTTACTAGCGGGGGGGCCAGATACGCAGTATTTT. The full variable domain, with the rest looked up from reference TRBV5-1 and TRBJ2-3, is KAGVTQTPRYLIKTRGQQVTLSCSPISGHRSVSWYQQTPGQGLQFLFEYFSETQRNKGNFPGRFSGRQFSNSRSEMNVSTLELGDSALYLCASSLLAGGPDTQYFGPGTRLTVL.